The rows below give T cell receptor beta chains drawn from one sample of a study of blood T cells in healthy people across ages. TCRdb analysed the 5' RACE reads with MiXCR anew, one entry per CDR3 protein. The table includes hundreds of thousands of distinct CDR3 sequences, about 42% detected once. The sequenced sample consisted of blood. The receptor set was obtained from a man older than 75 in good health. The CDR3 runs from the conserved cysteine through the conserved F or W. The D gene is left open where the match is weak. Not every row has a clone size; where given, it reads once, few, many or a size class.

CDR3nt: TGTGCCAGCAGTATCGGACTAAAGCGGGAGACCTACGAGCAGTACTTC; CDR3aa: CASSIGLKRETYEQYF; len: 16; d_gene: TRBD2; abundance: .; j_gene: TRBJ2-7; v_gene: TRBV6-5
CDR3nt: TGCGCCAGCAGCTTGGAACCGGTTGGGGGCTACACCTTC; CDR3aa: CASSLEPVGGYTF; len: 13; d_gene: .; abundance: .; j_gene: TRBJ1-2; v_gene: TRBV5-1
CDR3nt: TGTGCCAGCAGAATGGTGAGGGATACGCAGTATTTT; CDR3aa: CASRMVRDTQYF; len: 12; d_gene: .; abundance: few; j_gene: TRBJ2-3; v_gene: TRBV12-3/TRBV12-4
CDR3nt: TGTGCCAGCAGTTTGGGCTCTACCTTGGACGGACTCCGGGAGACCCAGTACTTC; CDR3aa: CASSLGSTLDGLRETQYF; len: 18; d_gene: .; abundance: .; j_gene: TRBJ2-5; v_gene: TRBV28
CDR3nt: TGTGCCAGCAAGCTCCAAACGAACACTGAAGCTTTCTTT; CDR3aa: CASKLQTNTEAFF; len: 13; d_gene: .; abundance: .; j_gene: TRBJ1-1; v_gene: TRBV6-5
CDR3nt: TGTGCCAGCAGTGAAAGTAGGGATTCACCCCTCCACTTT; CDR3aa: CASSESRDSPLHF; len: 13; d_gene: .; abundance: once; j_gene: TRBJ1-6; v_gene: TRBV2
CDR3nt: TGTGCCAGCAGTGACAGGCCAGCTAGCACAGATACGCAGTATTTT; CDR3aa: CASSDRPASTDTQYF; len: 15; d_gene: .; abundance: .; j_gene: TRBJ2-3; v_gene: TRBV6-4
CDR3nt: TGCAGTGCTAGAGATCTAGGAGCGGGTAACCAAGAGACCCAGTACTTC; CDR3aa: CSARDLGAGNQETQYF; len: 16; d_gene: .; abundance: few; j_gene: TRBJ2-5; v_gene: TRBV20-1
CDR3nt: TGTGCCAGCAGTCCCCGAACTAGGCGCAATGAGCAGTTCTTC; CDR3aa: CASSPRTRRNEQFF; len: 14; d_gene: .; abundance: .; j_gene: TRBJ2-1; v_gene: TRBV28
CDR3nt: TGTGCCAGCAGCCACGGGCTAGCTCCAGATACGCAGTATTTT; CDR3aa: CASSHGLAPDTQYF; len: 14; d_gene: .; abundance: .; j_gene: TRBJ2-3; v_gene: TRBV6-2/TRBV6-3
CDR3nt: TGTGCCAGCAGTGTCTCTAGGCAAGAGACCCAGTACTTC; CDR3aa: CASSVSRQETQYF; len: 13; d_gene: .; abundance: few; j_gene: TRBJ2-5; v_gene: TRBV2
CDR3nt: TGTGCCAGCAGCGCCTCCCTTTTGGTCCCGCAGTATTTT; CDR3aa: CASSASLLVPQYF; len: 13; d_gene: .; abundance: .; j_gene: TRBJ2-3; v_gene: TRBV7-9
CDR3nt: TGTGCCAGCAGTGAAGGGGGGGCAGGGGGAGAAAAACTGTTTTTT; CDR3aa: CASSEGGAGGEKLFF; len: 15; d_gene: TRBD1; abundance: .; j_gene: TRBJ1-4; v_gene: TRBV6-1
CDR3nt: TGTGCCAGCAGTCGGGGTGGTGGCGGGATAGCTTACGAGCAGTACTTC; CDR3aa: CASSRGGGGIAYEQYF; len: 16; d_gene: .; abundance: few; j_gene: TRBJ2-7; v_gene: TRBV6-5
CDR3nt: TGTGCCAGCAGTGCAACGGGCCTCACAGATACGCAGTATTTT; CDR3aa: CASSATGLTDTQYF; len: 14; d_gene: .; abundance: .; j_gene: TRBJ2-3; v_gene: TRBV6-2/TRBV6-3
CDR3nt: TGTGCCAGCATCCTTCGGGCGGTAAGCAATCAGCCCCAGCATTTT; CDR3aa: CASILRAVSNQPQHF; len: 15; d_gene: .; abundance: .; j_gene: TRBJ1-5; v_gene: TRBV6-1
CDR3nt: TGTGCCAGCAGTGCCAGGGGTGGCAATCAGCCCCAGCATTTT; CDR3aa: CASSARGGNQPQHF; len: 14; d_gene: .; abundance: .; j_gene: TRBJ1-5; v_gene: TRBV6-1
CDR3nt: TGTGCCAGCAGCTCCGCGGACCACTATACGCAGTATTTT; CDR3aa: CASSSADHYTQYF; len: 13; d_gene: .; abundance: .; j_gene: TRBJ2-3; v_gene: TRBV5-4
CDR3nt: TGTGCCAGCAGTGAACTTCTAAGGGCTACTCAGCAGTTCTTC; CDR3aa: CASSELLRATQQFF; len: 14; d_gene: .; abundance: few; j_gene: TRBJ2-1; v_gene: TRBV6-1
CDR3nt: TGTGCCACCAGTAAGGGCGATATCTACAATGAGCAGTTCTTC; CDR3aa: CATSKGDIYNEQFF; len: 14; d_gene: .; abundance: .; j_gene: TRBJ2-1; v_gene: TRBV10-3
CDR3nt: TGCGCCAGCAGCTATTGGGGAGGGACAGGGCGGAATGAGCAGTTCTTC; CDR3aa: CASSYWGGTGRNEQFF; len: 16; d_gene: TRBD1; abundance: .; j_gene: TRBJ2-1; v_gene: TRBV5-1
CDR3nt: TGTACCAGCAGCCAGGGACAGGGGGCCCCTGATGAGCAGTTCTTC; CDR3aa: CTSSQGQGAPDEQFF; len: 15; d_gene: TRBD1; abundance: .; j_gene: TRBJ2-1; v_gene: TRBV28
CDR3nt: TGCAGTGCTAGAGATCCAAGGGGTCAAGAGACCCAGTACTTC; CDR3aa: CSARDPRGQETQYF; len: 14; d_gene: .; abundance: many; j_gene: TRBJ2-5; v_gene: TRBV20-1
CDR3nt: TGTGCCAGCAGCTTAACCGGGACCCGGGATGAAAAACTGTTTTTT; CDR3aa: CASSLTGTRDEKLFF; len: 15; d_gene: .; abundance: once; j_gene: TRBJ1-4; v_gene: TRBV5-4
CDR3nt: TGTGCCAGCAGGGAAGGGTTGGCAAATCAGCCCCAGCATTTT; CDR3aa: CASREGLANQPQHF; len: 14; d_gene: .; abundance: .; j_gene: TRBJ1-5; v_gene: TRBV28
CDR3nt: TGTGCCAGCAGAGAACCCAGCTCCTACAATGAGCAGTTCTTC; CDR3aa: CASREPSSYNEQFF; len: 14; d_gene: .; abundance: .; j_gene: TRBJ2-1; v_gene: TRBV6-1